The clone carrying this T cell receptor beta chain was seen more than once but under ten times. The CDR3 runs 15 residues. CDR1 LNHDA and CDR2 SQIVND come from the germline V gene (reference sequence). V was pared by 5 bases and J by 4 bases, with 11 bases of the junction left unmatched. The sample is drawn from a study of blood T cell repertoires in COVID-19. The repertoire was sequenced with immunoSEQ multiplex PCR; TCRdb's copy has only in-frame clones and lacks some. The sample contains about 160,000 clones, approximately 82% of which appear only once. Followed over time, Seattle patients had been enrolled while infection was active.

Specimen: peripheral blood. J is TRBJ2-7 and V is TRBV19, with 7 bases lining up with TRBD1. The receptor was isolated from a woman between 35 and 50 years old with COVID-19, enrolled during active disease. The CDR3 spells CASSPRTGSYYEQYF. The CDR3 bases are TGTGCCAGTAGTCCTCGGACAGGTTCCTATTACGAGCAGTACTTC. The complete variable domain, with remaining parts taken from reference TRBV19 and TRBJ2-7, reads DGGITQSPKYLFRKEGQNVTLSCEQNLNHDAMYWYRQDPGQGLRLIYYSQIVNDFQKGDIAEGYSVSREKKESFPLTVTSAQKNPTAFYLCASSPRTGSYYEQYFGPGTRLTVT.